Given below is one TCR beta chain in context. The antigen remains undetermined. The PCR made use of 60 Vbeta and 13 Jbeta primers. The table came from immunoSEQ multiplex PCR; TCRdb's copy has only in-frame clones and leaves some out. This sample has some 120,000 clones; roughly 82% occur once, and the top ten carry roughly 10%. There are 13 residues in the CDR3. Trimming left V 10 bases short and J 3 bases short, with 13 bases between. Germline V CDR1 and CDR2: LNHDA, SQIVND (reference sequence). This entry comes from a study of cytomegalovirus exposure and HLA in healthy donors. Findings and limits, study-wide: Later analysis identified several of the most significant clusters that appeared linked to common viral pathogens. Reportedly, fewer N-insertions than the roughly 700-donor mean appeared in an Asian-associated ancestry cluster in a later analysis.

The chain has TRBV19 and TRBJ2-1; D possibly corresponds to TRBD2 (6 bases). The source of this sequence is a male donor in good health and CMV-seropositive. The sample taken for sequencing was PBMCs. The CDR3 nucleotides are TGTGCCACCCAGGGACTCCTCTACAATGAGCAGTTCTTC. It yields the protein CATQGLLYNEQFF. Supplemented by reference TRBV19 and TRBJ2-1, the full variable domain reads DGGITQSPKYLFRKEGQNVTLSCEQNLNHDAMYWYRQDPGQGLRLIYYSQIVNDFQKGDIAEGYSVSREKKESFPLTVTSAQKNPTAFYLCATQGLLYNEQFFGPGTRLTVL.